These 27 T cell receptor beta chains were sequenced from one sample in a study of beta chain features in type 1 diabetes. Every isolated RNA sample was fully reverse transcribed, so sequencing captured expressed TCRB transcripts. The method was immunoSEQ multiplex PCR; TCRdb's version includes in-frame clones alone and lacks a portion of them. The table has 150,000 to 200,000 clones, 7.5% to 9.5% seen once; the top ten hold approximately 2.2%. The sequenced sample consisted of central memory CD4+ T cells from blood. These receptors originate from a woman aged 18-29 years in good health.

This clone was detected only a few times. The V and J genes are TRBV5-1 and TRBJ2-1, with 8 bases that match TRBD1. Germline CDR1 is SGHRS and CDR2 is YFSETQ. The CDR3 is 15 residues long. Trimming cost V 5 bases and J 0 bases; bases outside gene matches: 4. CDR3 sequence: CASRAGGGSYNEQFF. DNA for the CDR3: TGCGCCAGCAGGGCAGGGGGCGGCTCCTACAATGAGCAGTTCTTC.

This clone turned up a few times. The CDR3 sequence: CATRTDPLSEQYF. CDR3 nucleotides: TGCGCCACCCGGACAGACCCCCTCTCCGAGCAGTACTTC. The V gene is TRBV5-1, the J gene TRBJ2-7, with D perhaps TRBD1 (6 bases). CDR1 and CDR2 from the germline V gene are SGHRS and YFSETQ. The CDR3 runs 13 residues. V was cut by 9 bases and J by 6 bases, with 19 bases left in between. The whole variable domain, filled in from reference TRBV5-1 and TRBJ2-7, reads KAGVTQTPRYLIKTRGQQVTLSCSPISGHRSVSWYQQTPGQGLQFLFEYFSETQRNKGNFPGRFSGRQFSNSRSEMNVSTLELGDSALYLCATRTDPLSEQYFGPGTRLTVT.

The rearrangement uses TRBV29-1 and TRBJ1-2, with TRBD1 identical over 10 bases. From germline, CDR1 is SQVTM and CDR2 ANQGSEA. This CDR3 region has 14 residues. After removal of 6 bases from V and 2 bases from J, the junction contained 6 bases not matched to a gene. In nucleotides, the CDR3 is TGCAGCGTGTCACCGGGACAGGGGAACTATGGCTACACCTTC. It codes for CSVSPGQGNYGYTF.

This chain connects TRBV25-1 to TRBJ2-3, with 8 positions matching TRBD2. From germline, CDR1 is MGHDK and CDR2 SYGVNS. The V segment lost 3 bases and the J segment 4 bases; nucleotides outside the gene matches: 9. This CDR3 is 16 amino acids long. The CDR3 loop reads CASSDPGTSGSDTQYF. CDR3 nucleotide sequence: TGTGCCAGCAGTGACCCCGGGACTAGTGGGTCAGATACGCAGTATTTT.

This clone has more than one count but fewer than ten. The rearrangement joins TRBV23-1 to TRBJ2-7; TRBD2 is a possible D gene (6 bases). TRBV23-1 is flagged as an ORF with uncertain function. V was pared by 6 bases and J by 7 bases, with 19 bases between. This CDR3 has 14 residues. The CDR3 loop is CASSREHQPLEQYF. The DNA of the CDR3 is TGCGCCAGCAGCCGGGAGCATCAGCCACTTGAGCAGTACTTC.

J is TRBJ1-2 and V is TRBV6-5; tentative D call: TRBD1 (6 bases). Germline loops: CDR1 MNHEY, CDR2 SVGAGI. Deletions cut 2 bases from V and 7 bases from J, with 11 bases between. This CDR3 is built from 13 residues. In nucleotides, the CDR3 is TGTGCCAGCAGTTACCGGCAGGGGCCTGGCTACACCTTC. Protein sequence: CASSYRQGPGYTF.

In this sample, this clone turned up a few times. The V and J genes are TRBV6-4 and TRBJ1-1; tentative D call: TRBD1 (6 bases). Trimming took 2 bases from V and 0 from J, leaving 7 bases between them. The CDR3 has 14 amino acids. CDR1 is MRHNA, CDR2 SNTAGT, per germline. CDR3 in amino acids: CASSDRDMNTEAFF. CDR3 DNA: TGTGCCAGCAGTGACAGGGACATGAACACTGAAGCTTTCTTT.

The rearrangement links TRBV5-6 to TRBJ2-1; the match to TRBD2 covers 10 bases. The ends lost 3 bases at V and 7 bases at J; junction bases unmatched: 10. Germline loops: CDR1 SGHDT, CDR2 YYEEEE. The CDR3 is 16 residues long. CDR3: CASSSISLAGENEQFF. CDR3 sequence (DNA): TGTGCCAGCAGCTCGATAAGCCTAGCGGGGGAAAATGAGCAGTTCTTC.

This clone was counted a few times. The chain links TRBV18 to TRBJ1-1; D not resolved. Trimming took 0 bases from V and 2 from J, leaving 10 bases between them. CDR3 length: 15 residues. CDR1 is KGHSH and CDR2 is LQKENI in the germline V gene. For the CDR3, the DNA is TGTGCCAGCTCACCACCGTACGGGATAAACACTGAAGCTTTCTTT. It translates to CASSPPYGINTEAFF. Based on the CDR3 plus reference TRBV18 and TRBJ1-1, the full variable domain is NAGVMQNPRHLVRRRGQEARLRCSPMKGHSHVYWYRQLPEEGLKFMVYLQKENIIDESGMPKERFSAEFPKEGPSILRIQQVVRGDSAAYFCASSPPYGINTEAFFGQGTRLTVV.

This clone came up a few times. The chain couples TRBV18 to TRBJ1-2; no clear D gene. Germline CDR1 KGHSH, CDR2 LQKENI. The germline V and J ends were trimmed by 6 bases and 8 bases, with 16 bases remaining between them. The CDR3 is made up of 13 amino acids. CDR3 DNA sequence: TGTGCCAGCTCCCTCGACGCCGCGGGGGGCTACACCTTC. Protein sequence: CASSLDAAGGYTF. The whole variable domain, remainder taken from reference TRBV18 and TRBJ1-2, is NAGVMQNPRHLVRRRGQEARLRCSPMKGHSHVYWYRQLPEEGLKFMVYLQKENIIDESGMPKERFSAEFPKEGPSILRIQQVVRGDSAAYFCASSLDAAGGYTFGSGTRLTVV.

This clone showed up just a few times. The CDR3 DNA reads TGTGCCAGCAGCTCGGGACTAGGGCCCTACAATGAGCAGTTCTTC. Its translation is CASSSGLGPYNEQFF. The chain employs TRBV7-8 and TRBJ2-1; 8 nucleotides line up with TRBD2. This CDR3 has 15 amino acids. The junction had 4 bases not matched to a gene; V was cut back by 4 bases and J by 2 bases. The germline CDR1 and CDR2 sequences are SGHVS and FQNEAQ. Full variable domain (missing parts from reference TRBV7-8 and TRBJ2-1): GAGVSQSPRYKVAKRGQDVALRCDPISGHVSLFWYQQALGQGPEFLTYFQNEAQLDKSGLPSDRFFAERPEGSVSTLKIQRTQQEDSAVYLCASSSGLGPYNEQFFGPGTRLTVL.

This clone was counted only a few times. The gene calls are TRBV4-1 and TRBJ1-2; D call uncertain. Trimming took off 0 bases at V and 2 bases at J, with 7 bases between the two ends. Germline CDR1 reads MGHRA; CDR2 reads YSYEKL. The CDR3 consists of 14 residues. The CDR3 spells CASSQEARNYGYTF. The CDR3 nucleotides read TGCGCCAGCAGCCAAGAGGCCAGAAACTATGGCTACACCTTC.

This clone has only a few counts. The V call is TRBV4-3, the J call TRBJ2-6, with D possibly matching TRBD2 (5 bases). CDR3 size: 18 residues. V lost 4 bases and J lost 4, with 20 bases in between. The germline V gene has CDR1 LGHNA and CDR2 YSLEER. In nucleotides, the CDR3 is TGCGCCAGCAGCCCGGGATACTACTTCGGTGGCGGGGCCAACGTCCTGACTTTC. Translated, it gives CASSPGYYFGGGANVLTF.

V and J are TRBV10-3 and TRBJ2-3, with TRBD2 matching 10 bases. V shed 6 bases and J 1 base; nucleotides not matched to a gene: 7. The germline gives CDR1 ENHRY, CDR2 SYGVKD. CDR3 length: 16 amino acids. The CDR3 DNA is TGTGCCATCAGCCCAACTAGCGGGACAGGCACAGATACGCAGTATTTT. Protein sequence: CAISPTSGTGTDTQYF.

The chain joins TRBV4-3 to TRBJ2-3; TRBD2 agrees at 7 bases. The CDR3 extends over 15 amino acids. Trimming cost V 2 bases and J 7 bases; bases outside gene matches: 9. Germline lookup yields CDR1 LGHNA and CDR2 YSLEER. The CDR3 spells CASSQPTSPGNTQYF. The CDR3 DNA reads TGCGCCAGCAGCCAACCGACTAGCCCAGGCAATACGCAGTATTTT.

The table lists this clone with many counts. V usage is TRBV9 and J usage is TRBJ1-4; D is perhaps TRBD1 (5 bases). Per the germline V gene, CDR1 is SGDLS and CDR2 is YYNGEE. The CDR3 covers 16 residues. The V end lost 2 bases, the J end lost 3 bases, and 14 bases lay between the germline ends. The CDR3 protein is CASSVDPGSANEKLFF. The CDR3 nucleotides read TGTGCCAGCAGCGTGGACCCAGGGTCAGCTAATGAAAAACTGTTTTTT. Full variable domain (outside the CDR3, taken from reference TRBV9 and TRBJ1-4): DSGVTQTPKHLITATGQRVTLRCSPRSGDLSVYWYQQSLDQGLQFLIQYYNGEERAKGNILERFSAQQFPDLHSELNLSSLELGDSALYFCASSVDPGSANEKLFFGSGTQLSVL.

This clone was observed a handful of times. The gene calls are TRBV25-1 and TRBJ1-4; tentative D call: TRBD1 (5 bases). This CDR3 spans 14 amino acids. Germline V gene sequence: CDR1 MGHDK, CDR2 SYGVNS. The V end was cut by 0 bases, the J end by 8 bases, with 10 bases between. CDR3 residues: CASSEYSGREKLFF. DNA for the CDR3: TGTGCCAGCAGTGAATATTCAGGGCGGGAAAAACTGTTTTTT.

V gene TRBV4-3 combines with J gene TRBJ1-4; 8 nucleotides line up with TRBD1. V lost 0 bases and J lost 6; bases outside the gene matches: 3. This CDR3 has 15 amino acids. From germline, CDR1 is LGHNA and CDR2 YSLEER. The CDR3: CASSQDGTGYEKLFF. CDR3 coding DNA: TGCGCCAGCAGCCAAGATGGGACAGGCTATGAAAAACTGTTTTTT.

In this sample, this clone turned up a few times. This sequence joins TRBV25-1 and TRBJ1-2, with a tentative D call TRBD1 (6 bases). CDR1 and CDR2 from the germline V gene are MGHDK and SYGVNS. The CDR3 extends over 13 amino acids. V was shortened by 3 bases and J by 4 bases, with 9 bases between the two germline ends. CDR3 sequence: CASSDTGTYGYTF. In DNA form, the CDR3 reads TGTGCCAGCAGTGATACAGGGACCTATGGCTACACCTTC.

This clone was counted a few times. V gene TRBV7-8 combines with J gene TRBJ2-7, with D possibly TRBD1 on 6 matching bases. This CDR3 has 15 residues. V was trimmed by 3 bases and J by 3 bases, leaving 15 bases between them. Per the germline V gene, CDR1 is SGHVS and CDR2 is FQNEAQ. The CDR3: CASSLEQGTIYEQYF. The CDR3 nucleotides read TGTGCCAGCAGCTTGGAACAGGGCACAATCTACGAGCAGTACTTC.

In this sample, this clone turned up a few times. The chain employs TRBV4-1 and TRBJ2-7, with D tentatively TRBD1 (7 bases). Germline CDR1 MGHRA, CDR2 YSYEKL. Trimming removed 0 bases from V and 0 bases from J, with 15 bases in between. This CDR3 contains 17 residues. The CDR3 region has the DNA TGCGCCAGCAGCCAAGACTTGGGCAGGGGGGACTCCTACGAGCAGTACTTC. Translated: CASSQDLGRGDSYEQYF.

This clone was counted only a few times. J is TRBJ1-1 and V is TRBV29-1, with 9 bases matching TRBD1. From germline, CDR1 is SQVTM and CDR2 ANQGSEA. J gave up 1 base and V 4 bases, and 7 bases lay outside the gene matches. The CDR3 length is 15 residues. The DNA for the CDR3 is TGCAGCGTTGCCCCCGGGACAGGGACGAACACTGAAGCTTTCTTT. Protein sequence: CSVAPGTGTNTEAFF. Drawing the rest from reference TRBV29-1 and TRBJ1-1, the complete variable domain is SAVISQKPSRDICQRGTSLTIQCQVDSQVTMMFWYRQQPGQSLTLIATANQGSEATYESGFVIDKFPISRPNLTFSTLTVSNMSPEDSSIYLCSVAPGTGTNTEAFFGQGTRLTVV.

The chain has TRBV11-2 and TRBJ2-7, with 9 nucleotides matching TRBD1. The J segment lost 1 base and the V segment lost 5 bases, leaving 6 bases of the junction unmatched. The CDR3 length is 15 residues. Germline V gene sequence: CDR1 SGHAT, CDR2 FQNNGV. The CDR3 coding sequence is TGTGCCAGCAGCCGGACGGGACAGGGATCCTACGAGCAGTACTTC. This encodes CASSRTGQGSYEQYF.

This clone was detected only a few times. The chain links TRBV5-1 to TRBJ2-7; possibly TRBD2 for D (6 bases). This CDR3 has 14 residues. Trimming pared 5 bases from V and 3 bases from J, leaving 15 bases between. Germline V CDR1 and CDR2: SGHRS, YFSETQ. The CDR3 DNA is TGCGCCAGCAGTCCCGGGACTGAAGGCTACGAGCAGTACTTC. Encoded protein: CASSPGTEGYEQYF.

The CDR3 region is CASSDQGALGYTF. In DNA, the CDR3 is TGTGCCAGCAGTGACCAGGGGGCGCTAGGCTACACCTTC. The J gene is TRBJ1-2, the V gene TRBV25-1; 8 nucleotides align to TRBD1. Germline assignment: CDR1 MGHDK and CDR2 SYGVNS. The J segment lost 8 bases and the V segment lost 3 bases, leaving 5 bases of the junction unmatched. This CDR3 is built from 13 residues.

This clone was recorded a few times. This chain joins TRBV15 and TRBJ1-6; 11 bases align to TRBD1. V lost 8 bases and J lost 0; bases outside the gene matches: 9. This CDR3 is 18 amino acids long. CDR1 and CDR2 (germline): LNHNV, YYDKDF (reference sequence). The CDR3 nucleotides are TGTGCCACCCCCGGACAGGGGGCTCCCAGCTCCTATAATTCACCCCTCCACTTT. Amino acid sequence: CATPGQGAPSSYNSPLHF.

This clone was observed a few times. The rearrangement uses TRBV12-5 and TRBJ2-4; 9 bases fit TRBD1. V dropped 2 bases and J dropped 7; count of bases not matched to a gene: 12. Germline lookup yields CDR1 LGHNT and CDR2 FRNRAP. The CDR3 contains 17 residues. The CDR3 nucleotides read TGTGCTAGTGGTTTGACTGGACAGGGGACTTTTGGGAACATTCAGTACTTC. Encoded protein: CASGLTGQGTFGNIQYF.